Below are 16 T cell receptor beta chains sequenced from a single sample in a study of OX40 agonist ivuxolimab in advanced cancers. Sequencing used immunoSEQ multiplex PCR; TCRdb keeps in-frame clones, though not all of them. The sample comprises 40,000 to 50,000 clones, roughly 86% of which are singletons, and 0.95% to 1.1% rests with the top ten. The source material was CD4+ or CD8+ T cells sorted from blood, sampled in a trial of the OX40 agonist ivuxolimab. The receptors originated from an adult with an advanced solid tumor such as melanoma, head and neck, liver or kidney cancer.

V and J are TRBV4-3 and TRBJ2-7; 7 nucleotides line up with TRBD2. Germline V lookup: CDR1 LGHNA, CDR2 YSLEER. This CDR3 comprises 16 residues. J lost 4 bases, V lost 0 bases, and 9 bases had no gene match. In DNA form, the CDR3 reads TGCGCCAGCAGCCAAGATTGGCTAGCGGATCTTTACGAGCAGTACTTC. It is translated as CASSQDWLADLYEQYF.

DNA of the CDR3: TGTGCCAGCAGCTTGGGGGAAAACCCCAACGAGCAGTACTTC. This gives the protein CASSLGENPNEQYF. This chain connects TRBV7-2 to TRBJ2-7; D is perhaps TRBD1 or TRBD2 (5 bases each). Trimming removed 3 bases at V and 5 bases at J, with 14 bases between. CDR1 is SGHTA, CDR2 FQGNSA, per germline. The CDR3 is 14 amino acids. The full variable domain, with the rest looked up from reference TRBV7-2 and TRBJ2-7, is GAGVSQSPSNKVTEKGKDVELRCDPISGHTALYWYRQSLGQGLEFLIYFQGNSAPDKSGLPSDRFSAERTGGSVSTLTIQRTQQEDSAVYLCASSLGENPNEQYFGPGTRLTVT.

CDR3 amino acids: CSLTRQVNTEAFF. CDR3 sequence (DNA): TGCAGCCTGACCCGGCAGGTGAACACTGAAGCTTTCTTT. This chain links TRBV29-1 with TRBJ1-1; D gene ambiguous. Germline loops: CDR1 SQVTM, CDR2 ANQGSEA. V lost 8 bases and J lost 0, with 13 bases in between. There are 13 residues in the CDR3.

This chain connects TRBV5-6 to TRBJ2-2; 7 bases fit TRBD1. CDR3 length: 14 residues. The J segment lost 6 bases and the V segment lost 4 bases, leaving 6 bases of the junction unmatched. CDR1 and CDR2 (germline): SGHDT, YYEEEE. CDR3 DNA: TGTGCCAGCAGCCAAGATACAGGGGCCGGGGAGCTGTTTTTT. Protein: CASSQDTGAGELFF.

The chain carries TRBV21-1 and TRBJ2-5; whether TRBD2, the table's D call, matches the DNA was not checked. TRBV21-1 is noted as a pseudogene. This CDR3 spans 17 amino acids. The DNA of the CDR3 is TGTGCCAGCAGCCCCCGACGGGAAGGAACCTACCAAGAGACCCAGTACTTC. As protein: CASSPRREGTYQETQYF.

The chain combines TRBV28 with TRBJ2-5; D gene ambiguous. In germline, CDR1 is MDHEN, CDR2 SYDVKM. The CDR3 runs to 11 residues. V was shortened by 3 bases and J by 7 bases, with 6 bases between the two germline ends. CDR3: CASSFMGTQYF. CDR3 nucleotides: TGTGCCAGCAGTTTTATGGGGACCCAGTACTTC.

The chain is built from TRBV7-2 and TRBJ2-7; D perhaps matches TRBD2 (6 bases). This CDR3 contains 16 residues. The germline gives CDR1 SGHTA, CDR2 FQGNSA. Deletions cut 2 bases from V and 2 bases from J, with 16 bases between. CDR3 sequence: CASSLSAGGGTYEQYF. The CDR3 DNA is TGTGCCAGCAGCTTATCGGCTGGCGGAGGGACCTACGAGCAGTACTTC.

Written as DNA, the CDR3 is TGCAGCGGGAACCCACACAGGTCTAGCACAGATACGCAGTATTTT. Its protein product is CSGNPHRSSTDTQYF. The chain carries TRBV29-1 and TRBJ2-3; D is perhaps TRBD1 (5 bases). This CDR3 has 15 residues. The germline CDR1 and CDR2 sequences are SQVTM and ANQGSEA. The ends were cut back, 7 bases at V and 0 bases at J, with 17 bases in the middle.

This clone was detected only once. The V and J genes are TRBV6-1 and TRBJ2-7, with unresolved D. With 6 bases removed from V and 4 bases from J, the gap between germline ends came to 13 bases. Germline V gene data show CDR1 as MNHNS and CDR2 as SASEGT. The CDR3 spans 13 residues. CDR3 sequence: CASRERWKYEQYF. CDR3 sequence (DNA): TGTGCCAGCAGAGAGAGGTGGAAATACGAGCAGTACTTC.

This clone was observed a handful of times. This chain uses TRBV21-1 with TRBJ2-5; no DNA check was done on the table's D call, TRBD2. TRBV21-1 is listed as a pseudogene. This CDR3 contains 16 residues. In DNA form, the CDR3 reads TGTGCCAGCAGCAAAGCGGAGACTAGCCTCAAAGAGACCCAGTACTTC. Translating gives CASSKAETSLKETQYF.

The chain links TRBV28 to TRBJ2-5; no reliable D call. V lost 5 bases and J 0 bases, leaving 10 bases between the germline ends. CDR3 size: 14 residues. CDR1 MDHEN and CDR2 SYDVKM come from the germline V gene. In nucleotides, the CDR3 is TGTGCCAGCAGTCAAATTTCCTACCAAGAGACCCAGTACTTC. It codes for CASSQISYQETQYF. The full variable domain, in which reference TRBV28 and TRBJ2-5 provide the parts outside the CDR3, is DVKVTQSSRYLVKRTGEKVFLECVQDMDHENMFWYRQDPGLGLRLIYFSYDVKMKEKGDIPEGYSVSREKKERFSLILESASTNQTSMYLCASSQISYQETQYFGPGTRLLVL.

The genes are TRBV7-2 and TRBJ2-1; unclear D gene. From germline, CDR1 is SGHTA and CDR2 FQGNSA. V lost 7 bases to trimming and J lost 0 bases, with 7 bases between them. The CDR3 runs to 13 residues. The CDR3 bases are TGTGCCAGCACCTGGAGCTCCTACAATGAGCAGTTCTTC. As protein: CASTWSSYNEQFF.

The chain couples TRBV12-5 to TRBJ2-3; D unclear. The CDR3 has 14 residues. The V gene lost 2 bases and the J gene lost 2 bases, with 8 bases spanning the gap. Germline V gives CDR1 LGHNT, CDR2 FRNRAP. The CDR3 nucleotides are TGTGCTAGTGGTTTGCAAAGCGACACAGATACGCAGTATTTT. Translation: CASGLQSDTDTQYF.

The V and J genes are TRBV7-9 and TRBJ2-5, with a possible D match to TRBD2 (6 bases). The CDR3 runs 13 residues. V lost 2 bases and J 5 bases, leaving 9 bases between the germline ends. Germline V gene lookup returns CDR1 SEHNR and CDR2 FQNEAQ (reference sequence). The CDR3 spells CASSLRDFETQYF. The CDR3 nucleotides read TGTGCCAGCAGCTTAAGGGACTTTGAGACCCAGTACTTC.

CDR3 in amino acids: CASNNDRGVGNQPQHF. The DNA for the CDR3 is TGTGCCAGCAATAATGACAGGGGCGTTGGCAATCAGCCCCAGCATTTT. This chain connects TRBV2 to TRBJ1-5, with 8 positions matching TRBD1. J lost 2 bases, V lost 7 bases, and 10 bases had no gene match. CDR1 is SNHLY and CDR2 is FYNNEI in the germline V gene. The CDR3 is 16 amino acids.

The chain carries TRBV9 and TRBJ2-5, with 7 bases identical to TRBD1. The V segment lost 2 bases and the J segment 1 base; nucleotides outside the gene matches: 2. Germline V gives CDR1 SGDLS, CDR2 YYNGEE. This CDR3 spans 14 amino acids. The CDR3 DNA follows: TGTGCCAGCAGCGTGGGGGACAGCCAAGAGACCCAGTACTTC. Protein sequence: CASSVGDSQETQYF.